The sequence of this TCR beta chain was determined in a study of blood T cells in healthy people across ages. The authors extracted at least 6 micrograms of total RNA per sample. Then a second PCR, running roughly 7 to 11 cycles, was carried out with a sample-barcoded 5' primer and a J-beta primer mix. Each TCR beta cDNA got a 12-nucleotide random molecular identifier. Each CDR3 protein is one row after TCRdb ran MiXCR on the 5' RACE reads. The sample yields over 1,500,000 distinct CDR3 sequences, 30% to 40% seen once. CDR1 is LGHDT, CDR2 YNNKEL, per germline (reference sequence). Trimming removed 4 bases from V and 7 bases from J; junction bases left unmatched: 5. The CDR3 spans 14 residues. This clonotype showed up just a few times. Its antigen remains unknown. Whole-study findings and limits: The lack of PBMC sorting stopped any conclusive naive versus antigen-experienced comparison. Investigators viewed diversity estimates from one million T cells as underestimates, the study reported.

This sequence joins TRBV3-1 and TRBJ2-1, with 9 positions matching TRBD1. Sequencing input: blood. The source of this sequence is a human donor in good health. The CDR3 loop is CASSPQGARNEQFF. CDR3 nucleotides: TGTGCCAGCAGCCCACAGGGGGCCCGGAATGAGCAGTTCTTC.